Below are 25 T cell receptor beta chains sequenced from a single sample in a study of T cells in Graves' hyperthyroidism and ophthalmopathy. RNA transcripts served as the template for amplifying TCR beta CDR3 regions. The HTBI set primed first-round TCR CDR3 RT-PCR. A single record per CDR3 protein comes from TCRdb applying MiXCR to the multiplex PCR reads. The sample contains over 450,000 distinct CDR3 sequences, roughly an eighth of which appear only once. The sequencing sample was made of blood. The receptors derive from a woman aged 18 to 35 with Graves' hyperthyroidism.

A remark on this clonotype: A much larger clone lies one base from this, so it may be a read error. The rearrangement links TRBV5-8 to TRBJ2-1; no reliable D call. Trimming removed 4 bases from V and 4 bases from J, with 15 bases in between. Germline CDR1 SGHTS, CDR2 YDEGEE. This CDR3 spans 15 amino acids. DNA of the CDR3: TGTGCCAGCAGCCCTTGGGTAGGACCATACAATGAGCAGTTCTTC. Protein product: CASSPWVGPYNEQFF.

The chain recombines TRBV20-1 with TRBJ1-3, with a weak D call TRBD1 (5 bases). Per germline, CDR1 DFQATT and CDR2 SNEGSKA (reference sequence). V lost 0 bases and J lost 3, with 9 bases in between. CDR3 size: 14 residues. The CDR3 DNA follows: TGCAGTGCTAGAGATGGGGGGAGTGGAAACACCATATATTTT. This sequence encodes CSARDGGSGNTIYF.

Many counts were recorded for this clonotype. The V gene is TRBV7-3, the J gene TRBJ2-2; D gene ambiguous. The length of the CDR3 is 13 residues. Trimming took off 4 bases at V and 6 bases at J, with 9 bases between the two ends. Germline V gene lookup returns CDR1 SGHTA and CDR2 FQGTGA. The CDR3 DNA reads TGTGCCAGCAGCTCCTCGCCAGCCGGGGAGCTGTTTTTT. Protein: CASSSSPAGELFF.

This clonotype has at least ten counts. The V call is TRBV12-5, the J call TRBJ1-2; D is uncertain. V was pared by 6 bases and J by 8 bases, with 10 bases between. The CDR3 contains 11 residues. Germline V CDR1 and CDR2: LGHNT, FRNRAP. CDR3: CASGLFRGYTF. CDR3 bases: TGTGCTAGTGGCCTGTTCAGGGGCTACACCTTC.

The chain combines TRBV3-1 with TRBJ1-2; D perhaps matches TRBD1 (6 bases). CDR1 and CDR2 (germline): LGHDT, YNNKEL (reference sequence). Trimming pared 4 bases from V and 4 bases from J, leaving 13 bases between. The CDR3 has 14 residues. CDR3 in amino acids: CASSPYRATYGYTF. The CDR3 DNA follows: TGTGCCAGCAGCCCTTACAGGGCAACCTATGGCTACACCTTC.

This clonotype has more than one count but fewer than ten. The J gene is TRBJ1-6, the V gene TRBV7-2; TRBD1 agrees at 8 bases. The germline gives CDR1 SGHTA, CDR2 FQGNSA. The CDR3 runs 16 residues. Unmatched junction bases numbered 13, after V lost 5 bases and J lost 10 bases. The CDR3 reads CASSMFGQGQSSPLHF. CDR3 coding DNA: TGTGCCAGCAGCATGTTCGGACAGGGCCAATCCTCACCCCTCCACTTT.

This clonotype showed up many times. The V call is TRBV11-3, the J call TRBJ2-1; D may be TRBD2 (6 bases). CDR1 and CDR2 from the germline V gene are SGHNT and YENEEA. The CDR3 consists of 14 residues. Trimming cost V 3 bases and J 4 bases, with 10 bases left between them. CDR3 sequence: CASSFGTSYNEQFF. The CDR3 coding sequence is TGTGCCAGCAGCTTCGGGACTTCGTACAATGAGCAGTTCTTC.

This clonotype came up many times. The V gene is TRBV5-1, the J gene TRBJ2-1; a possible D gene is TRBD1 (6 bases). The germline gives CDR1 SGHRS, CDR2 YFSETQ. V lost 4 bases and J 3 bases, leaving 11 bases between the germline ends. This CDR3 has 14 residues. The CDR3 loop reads CASSVQGYYNEQFF. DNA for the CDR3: TGCGCCAGCAGCGTTCAGGGGTACTACAATGAGCAGTTCTTC.

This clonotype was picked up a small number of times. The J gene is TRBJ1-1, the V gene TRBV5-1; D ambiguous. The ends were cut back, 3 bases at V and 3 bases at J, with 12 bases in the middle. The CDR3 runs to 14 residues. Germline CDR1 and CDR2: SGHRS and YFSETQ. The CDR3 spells CASSSLGRDTEAFF. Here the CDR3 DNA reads TGCGCCAGCAGCTCTCTTGGGAGGGACACTGAAGCTTTCTTT.

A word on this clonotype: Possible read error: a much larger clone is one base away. CDR3 bases: TGTGCCACCTTACACAGGGAGCGGGCTGAATCTTTCTTT. Its protein is CATLHRERAESFF. The chain is built from TRBV19 and TRBJ1-1; D is possibly TRBD1 (6 bases). The germline gives CDR1 LNHDA, CDR2 SQIVND (reference sequence). This CDR3 spans 13 amino acids.

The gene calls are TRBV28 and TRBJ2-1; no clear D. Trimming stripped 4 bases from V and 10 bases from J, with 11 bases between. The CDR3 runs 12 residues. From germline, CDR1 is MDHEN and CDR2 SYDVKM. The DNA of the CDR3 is TGTGCCAGCAGTTCCCCGACCGTCGAGCAGTTCTTC. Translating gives CASSSPTVEQFF.

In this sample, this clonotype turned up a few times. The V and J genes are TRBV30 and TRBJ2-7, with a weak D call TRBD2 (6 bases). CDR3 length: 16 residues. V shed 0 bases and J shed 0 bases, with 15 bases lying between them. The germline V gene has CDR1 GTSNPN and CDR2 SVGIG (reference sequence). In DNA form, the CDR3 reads TGTGCCTGGAGTGTACCCGGCGGAGGGAGCTCCTACGAGCAGTACTTC. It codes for CAWSVPGGGSSYEQYF. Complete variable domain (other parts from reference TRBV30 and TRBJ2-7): SQTIHQWPATLVQPVGSPLSLECTVEGTSNPNLYWYRQAAGRGLQLLFYSVGIGQISSEVPQNLSASRPQDRQFILSSKKLLLSDSGFYLCAWSVPGGGSSYEQYFGPGTRLTVT.

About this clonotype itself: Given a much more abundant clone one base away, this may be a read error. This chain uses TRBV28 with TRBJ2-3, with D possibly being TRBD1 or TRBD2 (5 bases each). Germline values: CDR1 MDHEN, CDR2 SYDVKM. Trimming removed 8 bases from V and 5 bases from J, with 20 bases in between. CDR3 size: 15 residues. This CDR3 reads CASPPFAGARDTQYF. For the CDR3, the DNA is TGTGCCAGCCCCCCCTTCGCCGGGGCCAGAGATACGCAGTATTTT.

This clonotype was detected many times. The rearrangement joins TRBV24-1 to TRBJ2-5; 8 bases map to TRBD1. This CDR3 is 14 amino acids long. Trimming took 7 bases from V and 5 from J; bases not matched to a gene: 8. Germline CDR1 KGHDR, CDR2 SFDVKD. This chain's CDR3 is CATSGQGVQETQYF. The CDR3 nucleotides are TGTGCCACCAGCGGACAGGGAGTACAGGAGACCCAGTACTTC.

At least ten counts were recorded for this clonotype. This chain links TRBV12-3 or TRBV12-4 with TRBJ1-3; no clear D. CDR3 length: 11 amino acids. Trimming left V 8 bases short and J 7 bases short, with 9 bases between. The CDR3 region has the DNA TGTGCCAGCCGCCACGGGAACACCATATATTTT. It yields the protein CASRHGNTIYF.

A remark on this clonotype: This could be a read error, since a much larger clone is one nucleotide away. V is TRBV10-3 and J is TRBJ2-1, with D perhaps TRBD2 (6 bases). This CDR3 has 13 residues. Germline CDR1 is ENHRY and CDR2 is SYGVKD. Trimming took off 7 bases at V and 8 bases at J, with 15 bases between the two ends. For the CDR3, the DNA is TGTGCCATCAAGAGCGGGCGACACGATGAGCAGTTCTTC. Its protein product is CAIKSGRHDEQFF.

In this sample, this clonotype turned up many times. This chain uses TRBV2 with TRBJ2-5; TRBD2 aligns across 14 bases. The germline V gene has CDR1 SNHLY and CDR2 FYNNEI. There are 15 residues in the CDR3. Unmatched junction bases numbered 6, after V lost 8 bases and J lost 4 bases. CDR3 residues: CASGTSGSIAETQYF. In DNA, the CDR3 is TGTGCCAGCGGGACTAGCGGGAGCATTGCAGAGACCCAGTACTTC.

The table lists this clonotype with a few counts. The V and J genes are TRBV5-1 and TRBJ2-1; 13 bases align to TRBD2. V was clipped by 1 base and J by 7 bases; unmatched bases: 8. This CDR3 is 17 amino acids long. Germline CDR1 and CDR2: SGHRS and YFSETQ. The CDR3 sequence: CASSLWSGLAGENEQFF. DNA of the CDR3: TGCGCCAGCAGCTTGTGGTCAGGACTAGCGGGAGAAAATGAGCAGTTCTTC. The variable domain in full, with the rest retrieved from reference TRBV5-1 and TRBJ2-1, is KAGVTQTPRYLIKTRGQQVTLSCSPISGHRSVSWYQQTPGQGLQFLFEYFSETQRNKGNFPGRFSGRQFSNSRSEMNVSTLELGDSALYLCASSLWSGLAGENEQFFGPGTRLTVL.

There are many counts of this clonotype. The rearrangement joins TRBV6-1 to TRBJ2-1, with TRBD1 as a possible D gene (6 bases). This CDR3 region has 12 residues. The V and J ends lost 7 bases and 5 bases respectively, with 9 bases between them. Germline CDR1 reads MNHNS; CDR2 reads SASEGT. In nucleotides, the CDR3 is TGTGCCAGCACCAAGGGGGACAATGAGCAGTTCTTC. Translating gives CASTKGDNEQFF.

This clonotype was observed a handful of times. CDR3 nucleotides: TGTGCCAGCAGCATTCTAACGAGTGAGCAGTTCTTC. Translated, it gives CASSILTSEQFF. The V and J genes are TRBV7-9 and TRBJ2-1; D is ambiguous. Trimming took off 5 bases at V and 9 bases at J, with 11 bases between the two ends. CDR3 length: 12 amino acids. CDR1 and CDR2 (germline): SEHNR, FQNEAQ (reference sequence).

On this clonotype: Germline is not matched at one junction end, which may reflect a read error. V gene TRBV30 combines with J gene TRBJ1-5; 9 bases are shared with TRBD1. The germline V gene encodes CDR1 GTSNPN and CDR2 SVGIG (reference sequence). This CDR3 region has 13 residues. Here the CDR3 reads CAWQQGANQPHHF. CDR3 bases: TGTGCCTGGCAACAGGGGGCGAATCAGCCCCATCATTTT.

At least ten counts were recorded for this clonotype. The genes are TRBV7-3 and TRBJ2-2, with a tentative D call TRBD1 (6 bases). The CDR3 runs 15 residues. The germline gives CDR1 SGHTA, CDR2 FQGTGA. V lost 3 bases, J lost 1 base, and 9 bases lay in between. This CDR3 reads CASSFVTGNTGELFF. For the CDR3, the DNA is TGTGCCAGCAGCTTCGTGACAGGGAACACCGGGGAGCTGTTTTTT. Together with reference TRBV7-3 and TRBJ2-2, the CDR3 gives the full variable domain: GAGVSQTPSNKVTEKGKYVELRCDPISGHTALYWYRQSLGQGPEFLIYFQGTGAADDSGLPNDRFFAVRPEGSVSTLKIQRTERGDSAVYLCASSFVTGNTGELFFGEGSRLTVL.

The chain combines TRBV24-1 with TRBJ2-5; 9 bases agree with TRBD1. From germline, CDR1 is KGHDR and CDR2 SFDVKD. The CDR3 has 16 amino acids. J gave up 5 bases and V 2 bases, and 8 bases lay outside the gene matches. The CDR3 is CATSDSGQGTWETQYF. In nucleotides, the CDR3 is TGTGCCACCAGTGATTCCGGACAGGGGACATGGGAGACCCAGTACTTC.

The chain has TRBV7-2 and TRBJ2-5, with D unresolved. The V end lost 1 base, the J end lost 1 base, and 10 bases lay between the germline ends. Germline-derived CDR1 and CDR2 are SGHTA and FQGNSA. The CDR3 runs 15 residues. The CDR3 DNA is TGTGCCAGCAGCTTAGACGCCAGAGGCCAAGAGACCCAGTACTTC. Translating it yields CASSLDARGQETQYF.

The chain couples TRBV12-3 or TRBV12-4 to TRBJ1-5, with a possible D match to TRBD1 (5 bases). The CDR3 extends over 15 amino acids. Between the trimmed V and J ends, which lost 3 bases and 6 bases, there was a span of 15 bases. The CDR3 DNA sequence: TGTGCCAGCAGTTTCGGCCAGGGATTGGGTCAGCCCCAGCATTTT. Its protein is CASSFGQGLGQPQHF.